This T cell receptor beta chain stems from a study of blood T cells in healthy people across ages. Study summary: Template switching recovered approximately one barcoded beta molecule for every two T cells. Study-level findings and limits: Versus aged donors, long-lived donors had higher diversity and more naive CD4+ cells.

There are 15 residues in the CDR3. V was pared by 2 bases and J by 8 bases, with 7 bases of the junction left unmatched. Per the germline V gene, CDR1 is LGHNA and CDR2 is YNFKEQ. A second PCR of about 7 to 12 cycles used a sample-barcoded 5' primer and a J-beta primer mix. TCRdb redid the calling of the 5' RACE reads with MiXCR, one entry per CDR3 protein. Among more than 1 million distinct CDR3 sequences listed, 35% to 50% were seen once. This clonotype has only a few counts. Its antigen is still unknown. This clonotype originated in an older woman in good health. Sequenced sample: blood. V and J are TRBV4-2 and TRBJ2-2; 8 nucleotides match TRBD2. CDR3 sequence (DNA): TGTGCCAGCAGCCAAAGGACTAGCCTGCGTGGGGAGCTGTTTTTT. Translated, it gives CASSQRTSLRGELFF.